Presented here are 10 T cell receptor beta chains from one specimen sequenced in a study of blood T cell repertoires in COVID-19. Using immunoSEQ multiplex PCR, the repertoire was profiled, and TCRdb retains in-frame clones only, with some absent. The sample has just over 250,000 clones; over 75% are singletons. The sequenced sample was peripheral blood. The receptors were sampled from a woman in her 70s with COVID-19, enrolled during active disease.

This clone was detected a few times. This chain connects TRBV2 to TRBJ2-7; TRBD2 agrees at 8 bases. Trimming removed 6 bases from V and 4 bases from J; junction bases left unmatched: 8. This CDR3 is 14 amino acids long. Germline V CDR1 and CDR2: SNHLY, FYNNEI. The CDR3 here is CASRQGAGGYEQYF. CDR3 sequence (DNA): TGTGCCAGCAGGCAAGGGGCGGGAGGTTACGAGCAGTACTTC.

This sequence joins TRBV15 and TRBJ1-5; D ambiguous. The CDR3 length is 15 residues. V lost 0 bases, J lost 7 bases, and 13 bases lay in between. Looked up from germline, CDR1 is LNHNV and CDR2 is YYDKDF (reference sequence). The CDR3 sequence: CATSREAAGQQPQHF. Written as DNA, the CDR3 is TGTGCCACCAGCAGAGAGGCCGCGGGCCAACAGCCCCAGCATTTT.

This chain links TRBV19 with TRBJ2-2; D possibly corresponds to TRBD1 (5 bases). Trimming cost V 7 bases and J 6 bases, with 21 bases left between them. Germline assignment: CDR1 LNHDA and CDR2 SQIVND (reference sequence). CDR3 size: 16 residues. The CDR3 loop reads CASTRTQGSYSGELFF. The CDR3 bases are TGTGCCAGTACCCGAACCCAGGGTTCGTATTCCGGGGAGCTGTTTTTT.

The chain is built from TRBV7-2 and TRBJ1-1; 7 bases match TRBD1. The CDR3 has 16 residues. V gave up 4 bases and J gave up 2 bases; unmatched junction bases: 10. CDR1 is SGHTA, CDR2 FQGNSA, per germline. CDR3 sequence reads: CASSSTPGQTNTEAFF. CDR3 DNA: TGTGCCAGCAGCTCCACGCCGGGACAGACAAACACTGAAGCTTTCTTT.

The V call is TRBV15, the J call TRBJ1-1; D gene ambiguous. Trimming shortened V by 6 bases and J by 6 bases, and 20 bases separated the two germline ends. This CDR3 contains 15 residues. CDR1 and CDR2 (germline): LNHNV, YYDKDF (reference sequence). CDR3: CATRPDAVPYSEAFF. The CDR3 DNA reads TGTGCCACCAGGCCCGATGCGGTGCCGTACTCTGAAGCTTTCTTT.

The chain joins TRBV11-3 to TRBJ2-7; 8 bases agree with TRBD1. The CDR3 covers 14 residues. With V trimmed by 4 bases and J by 4 bases, 6 bases remained unmatched. CDR1 and CDR2 from the germline V gene are SGHNT and YENEEA. Here the CDR3 DNA reads TGTGCCAGCAGCTCACACAGGGGGAGGTACGAGCAGTACTTC. Translating gives CASSSHRGRYEQYF.

The chain couples TRBV11-3 to TRBJ2-1; 9 bases are shared with TRBD1. CDR1 SGHNT and CDR2 YENEEA come from the germline V gene. The trim removed 5 bases at V and 3 bases at J, leaving 8 bases unmatched. The CDR3 totals 16 residues. The CDR3 nucleotides are TGTGCCAGCAGCGCCACCGGGACAGGGCACTACAATGAGCAGTTCTTC. It specifies CASSATGTGHYNEQFF.

The chain is built from TRBV5-1 and TRBJ1-2; no firm D call. This CDR3 spans 14 amino acids. Trimming cost V 0 bases and J 4 bases, with 10 bases left between them. Per the germline V gene, CDR1 is SGHRS and CDR2 is YFSETQ. In DNA, the CDR3 is TGCGCCAGCAGCTTGGCCGAATCGCGCTATGGCTACACCTTC. Translated: CASSLAESRYGYTF.

The gene calls are TRBV18 and TRBJ1-2; TRBD1 matches 8 bases. V trimming: 4 bases; J trimming: 8 bases; junction bases outside the gene matches: 15. Germline V CDR1 and CDR2: KGHSH, LQKENI. The CDR3 is made up of 16 amino acids. CDR3: CASSLPNGQGPAGYTF. In nucleotides, the CDR3 is TGTGCCAGCTCACTCCCGAACGGACAGGGCCCGGCGGGCTACACCTTC.

This clone was counted only a few times. The V call is TRBV11-3, the J call TRBJ1-1; 7 nucleotides line up with TRBD1. The CDR3 runs to 17 residues. The V segment lost 3 bases and the J segment 3 bases; nucleotides outside the gene matches: 13. CDR1 is SGHNT, CDR2 YENEEA, per germline. The CDR3 nucleotides read TGTGCCAGCAGCTTGTCCCTTCCCGGACAGGAGGACACTGAAGCTTTCTTT. Residues: CASSLSLPGQEDTEAFF.